Here is one T cell receptor beta chain with its context. This entry comes from a study of blood T cell repertoires in COVID-19. The protocol was immunoSEQ multiplex PCR, while the TCRdb copy is restricted to in-frame clones and leaves out a portion. The repertoire consists of about 250,000 clones, with 85% to 90% occurring once and the leading ten covering 2.4%. Ages ranged from about 18 to 100 years, with residence in about 23 US areas. V lost 3 bases, J lost 7 bases, and 10 bases lay in between. The CDR3 extends over 12 amino acids. Germline V gives CDR1 ENHRY, CDR2 SYGVKD. The chain joins TRBV10-3 to TRBJ2-7, with D possibly TRBD2 on 6 matching bases. Sequencing was carried out using PBMCs or T cells enriched from blood (not recorded which). This TCR was sampled from a woman aged 18-30 years who had recovered from COVID-19. CDR3 bases: TGTGCCATCAGTGATGCGGGGAATGAGCAGTACTTC. Amino acids: CAISDAGNEQYF.